This TCR beta chain was obtained from a study of blood T cell repertoires in COVID-19. Study overall: Donors in the United States, Italy and Spain gave samples during acute or convalescent COVID-19. From T cells, B-cell-depleted T cells, or PBMCs came the material, which was cDNA or gDNA.

CDR1 and CDR2 (germline): MDHEN, SYDVKM. V shed 6 bases and J shed 7 bases, with 9 bases lying between them. This CDR3 contains 11 residues. Methods used by the authors: The authors estimated nucleated cell counts from reference gene primer amplification. The repertoire was sequenced with immunoSEQ multiplex PCR; TCRdb's copy has only in-frame clones and lacks some. From that table come the V and J calls and clone size; the DNA was used to work out D and trimming. The sample lists about 81,000 clones; 82% were seen once. This clonotype was obtained from a human donor in a cohort sampled during active COVID-19. V and J are TRBV28 and TRBJ1-2, with D possibly being TRBD1 (6 bases). The sequenced material came from peripheral blood. The CDR3 bases are TGTGCCAGCAGCCCACAGGGTGGCTACACCTTC. It specifies CASSPQGGYTF.